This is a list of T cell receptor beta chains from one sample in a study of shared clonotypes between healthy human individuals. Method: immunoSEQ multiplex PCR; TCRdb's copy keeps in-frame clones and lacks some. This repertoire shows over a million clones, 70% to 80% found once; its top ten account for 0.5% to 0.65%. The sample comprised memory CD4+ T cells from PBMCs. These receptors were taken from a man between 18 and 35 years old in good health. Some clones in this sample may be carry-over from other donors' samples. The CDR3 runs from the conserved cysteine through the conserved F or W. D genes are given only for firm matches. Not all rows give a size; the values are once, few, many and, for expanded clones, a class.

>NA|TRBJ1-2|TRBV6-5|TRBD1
TGTGCCAGCAGAGGGACAGGGGGCAACAGCGGCTACACCTTC
CASRGTGGNSGYTF
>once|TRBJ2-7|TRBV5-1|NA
TGCGCCAGCAGCCCAGGGAGGAGGATCCCCTACGAGCAGTACTTC
CASSPGRRIPYEQYF
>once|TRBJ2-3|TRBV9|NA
TGTGCCAGCAGCGTAGCCCCCCTAGTTTCGGGAGATACGCAGTATTTT
CASSVAPLVSGDTQYF
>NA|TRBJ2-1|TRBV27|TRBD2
TGTGCCAGCAGTTTAGGTCGGGCGGGAGGGTACAATGAGCAGTTCTTC
CASSLGRAGGYNEQFF
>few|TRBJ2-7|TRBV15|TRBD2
TGTGCCACCAGCAGACCCGGGAGGGCCTACGAGCAGTACTTC
CATSRPGRAYEQYF
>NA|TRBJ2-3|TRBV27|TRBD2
TGTGCCAGCAGTCCCGGACTAGCGGGAGGTTCAGGAGATACGCAGTATTTT
CASSPGLAGGSGDTQYF
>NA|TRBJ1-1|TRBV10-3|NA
TGTGCCATCAGTGACACGGGGAACACTGAAGCTTTCTTT
CAISDTGNTEAFF
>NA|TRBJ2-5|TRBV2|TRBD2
TGTGCCAGCAGTCGCGGGACTAGCGGGAGCTACGGACCAAGAGAAGGGTACTTC
CASSRGTSGSYGPREGYF
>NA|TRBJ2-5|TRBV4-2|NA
TGTGCCAGCAGCCAAGGGGACTCGCAAGAGACCCAGTACTTC
CASSQGDSQETQYF
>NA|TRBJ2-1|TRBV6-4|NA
TGTGCCAGCAGTGACTTGAGCTCCTACAATGAGCAGTTCTTC
CASSDLSSYNEQFF
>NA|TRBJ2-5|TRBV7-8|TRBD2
TGTGCCAGCAGCTCTGGGGGGGTGGCCCTTCAGGGGACCCAGTACTTC
CASSSGGVALQGTQYF
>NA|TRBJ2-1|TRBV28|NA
TGTGCCAGCAGCACTAGCCCAACCTACAATGAGCAGTTCTTC
CASSTSPTYNEQFF
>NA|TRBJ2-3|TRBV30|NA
TGTGCCTGGAGTGCAGCGGGCACAGATACGCAGTATTTT
CAWSAAGTDTQYF
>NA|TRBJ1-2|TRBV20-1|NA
TGCAGTCCTACCACAGGGTATGGCTACACCTTC
CSPTTGYGYTF
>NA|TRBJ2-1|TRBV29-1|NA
TGCAGCTCGGGGCGGGGAAATGAGCAGTTCTTC
CSSGRGNEQFF
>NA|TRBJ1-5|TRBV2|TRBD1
TGTGCCAGCAGTGAGGGGACAGGGTTTGGTTTGCGGCCCCAGCATTTT
CASSEGTGFGLRPQHF
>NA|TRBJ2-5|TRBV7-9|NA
TGTGCCAGCAGAAAGGACACGGAGACCCAGTACTTC
CASRKDTETQYF
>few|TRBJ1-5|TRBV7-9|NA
TGTGCCAGCAGCCCCCAAGGGACGGGTAATCAGCCCCAGCATTTT
CASSPQGTGNQPQHF
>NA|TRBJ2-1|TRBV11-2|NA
TGTGCCAGCAGCGAGATCCGGGGGGCCATTACGAATGAGCAGTTCTTC
CASSEIRGAITNEQFF
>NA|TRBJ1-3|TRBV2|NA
TGTGCCAGCAGAATATCTGGAAACACCATATATTTT
CASRISGNTIYF
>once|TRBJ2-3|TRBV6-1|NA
TGTGCCAGCAGTGAAGGAGGAGGGACAGATACGCAGTATTTT
CASSEGGGTDTQYF
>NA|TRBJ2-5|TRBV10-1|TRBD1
TGCGCCAGCAACCCTCCCGACAGGGAACGAGAGACCCAGTACTTC
CASNPPDRERETQYF
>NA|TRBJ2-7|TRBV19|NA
TGTGCCAGTAGTATAGGAGGGATTTTTACCTACGAGCAGTACTTC
CASSIGGIFTYEQYF
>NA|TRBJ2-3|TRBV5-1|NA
TGCGCCAGCAGCTTTCTGGGAGGCACAGATACGCAGTATTTT
CASSFLGGTDTQYF
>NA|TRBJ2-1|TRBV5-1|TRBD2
TGCGCCAGCAGCTTAGGACTAGGAGTTTACAATGAGCAGTTCTTC
CASSLGLGVYNEQFF
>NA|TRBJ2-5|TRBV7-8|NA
TGTGCCAGCAGCTTTAGCGGACGACTCCAAGAGACCCAGTACTTC
CASSFSGRLQETQYF
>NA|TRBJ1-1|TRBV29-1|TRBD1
TGCAGCGTAGTCCGGGACAGGGTTGGTGAAGCTTTCTTT
CSVVRDRVGEAFF
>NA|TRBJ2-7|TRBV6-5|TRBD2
TGTGCCAGCAGTTTCATGGCGGGAGGGGAGCAGTACTTC
CASSFMAGGEQYF
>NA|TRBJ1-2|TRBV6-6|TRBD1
TGTGCCAGCAAGGGACAGGGTAACTATGGCTACACCTTC
CASKGQGNYGYTF
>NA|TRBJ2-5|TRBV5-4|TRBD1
TGTGCCAGCAGCTTGTCCTTTGACAGGGCCCAAGAGACCCAGTACTTC
CASSLSFDRAQETQYF
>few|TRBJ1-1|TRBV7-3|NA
TGTGCCAGCAGCCCCTATGGGGGCACTGAAGCTTTCTTT
CASSPYGGTEAFF
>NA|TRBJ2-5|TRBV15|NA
TGTGCCACCAGCAGCCGGATGACTACGCAAGAGACCCAGTACTTC
CATSSRMTTQETQYF
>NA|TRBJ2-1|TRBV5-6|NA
TGTGCCAGCAGCTTGGACAGGGATAGCTACAATGAGCAGTTCTTC
CASSLDRDSYNEQFF
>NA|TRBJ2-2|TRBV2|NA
TGTGCCAGCAGTGAATGGGGCAAGGGCGGGGAGCTGTTTTTT
CASSEWGKGGELFF
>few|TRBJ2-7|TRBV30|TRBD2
TGTGCCTGGATCAGGTCCGCGGGAGCCACCTACGAGCAGTACTTC
CAWIRSAGATYEQYF
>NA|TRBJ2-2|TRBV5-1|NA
TGCGCCAGCAGCGACGGGCGAACCGGGGAGCTGTTTTTT
CASSDGRTGELFF
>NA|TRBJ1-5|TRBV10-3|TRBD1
TGTGCCTCCCAGGACAGGCTCAATCAGCCCCAGCATTTT
CASQDRLNQPQHF
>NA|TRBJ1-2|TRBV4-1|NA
TGCGCCAGCAGCCCTCACAGGCTTAACTATGGCTACACCTTC
CASSPHRLNYGYTF
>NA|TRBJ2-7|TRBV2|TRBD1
TGTGCCAGCAGCGGACAGGCGTACGAGCAGTACTTC
CASSGQAYEQYF
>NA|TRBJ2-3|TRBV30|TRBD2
TGTGCCTGGGGAATCGGGCTAGCGGGACCCACAGATACGCAGTATTTT
CAWGIGLAGPTDTQYF
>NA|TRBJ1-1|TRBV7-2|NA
TGTGCCAGCAGCGCAGGGGCGCAGGCAACTTTCTTT
CASSAGAQATFF
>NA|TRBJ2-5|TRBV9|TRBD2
TGTGCCAGCAGCCCGGGGAGGGAGGTACAAGAGACCCAGTACTTC
CASSPGREVQETQYF
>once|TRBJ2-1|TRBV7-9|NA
TGTGCCAGCAGCTTAGAGCCAATTTTGTCAGGCAAAGATGAGCAGTTCTTC
CASSLEPILSGKDEQFF
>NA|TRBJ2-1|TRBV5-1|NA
TGCGCCAGCAGCTTGGCCAGGGGTTTGAATGAGCAGTTCTTC
CASSLARGLNEQFF
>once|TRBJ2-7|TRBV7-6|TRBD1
TGTGCCAGCAGCTTATCCGGGACAGGGACCTACGAGCAGTACTTC
CASSLSGTGTYEQYF